This T cell receptor (beta chain) was observed in a study of blood T cell repertoires in COVID-19. This clone was detected only a few times. This CDR3 contains 14 residues. The germline gives CDR1 SGHAT, CDR2 FQNNGV. Between the trimmed V and J ends, which lost 7 bases and 4 bases, there was a span of 16 bases. In the authors' methods: Reference gene primers were amplified, and this amplification served to estimate nucleated cell counts. Only in-frame clones appear in the TCRdb table, and some are missing; sequencing was by immunoSEQ multiplex PCR. D and trimming come from the DNA, and the V and J calls and clone size come from that table. The sample lists tens of thousands of clones; approximately 82% were seen once.

The origin of this receptor is a woman of 80 years or more with acute or convalescent COVID-19. The chain has TRBV11-2 and TRBJ1-1; tentative D call: TRBD1 (5 bases). Material: peripheral blood. The DNA for the CDR3 is TGTGCCAGCAATAGAGACAGACCCGTCACTGAAGCTTTCTTT. Protein product: CASNRDRPVTEAFF.